Listed here are 21 T cell receptor beta chains from one sample, sequenced in a study of blood T cell repertoires in COVID-19. Profiling relied on immunoSEQ multiplex PCR, and the TCRdb table lists in-frame clones only, not all of them. The sample carries fewer than 500,000 clones, around 86% recorded once. Specimen: peripheral blood. These receptors were obtained from a woman aged 25 to 39 with active or convalescent COVID-19.

The V call is TRBV4-1, the J call TRBJ2-7; D not resolved. The germline CDR1 and CDR2 sequences are MGHRA and YSYEKL. The CDR3 is 12 amino acids. V was trimmed by 0 bases and J by 4 bases, leaving 4 bases between them. CDR3 bases: TGCGCCAGCAGCCAAGATCAGTACGAGCAGTACTTC. This translates into CASSQDQYEQYF.

The rearrangement uses TRBV10-3 and TRBJ1-1, with D maybe TRBD1 (5 bases). The ends were cut back, 10 bases at V and 4 bases at J, with 13 bases in the middle. Germline V gene sequence: CDR1 ENHRY, CDR2 SYGVKD. This CDR3 is 12 amino acids long. In nucleotides, the CDR3 is TGTGCCAGCGGCGGGGGTAGCACTGAAGCTTTCTTT. Amino acid sequence: CASGGGSTEAFF.

The gene calls are TRBV29-1 and TRBJ1-1; D uncertain. The CDR3 contains 12 residues. The V end lost 6 bases, the J end lost 4 bases, and 12 bases lay between the germline ends. CDR1 SQVTM and CDR2 ANQGSEA come from the germline V gene. The CDR3 loop reads CSVHTGITEAFF. The CDR3 DNA follows: TGCAGCGTCCATACGGGAATCACTGAAGCTTTCTTT.

The gene calls are TRBV7-8 and TRBJ2-2; TRBD2 matches 14 bases. CDR3 length: 16 residues. The ends lost 5 bases at V and 6 bases at J; junction bases unmatched: 5. Germline V gives CDR1 SGHVS, CDR2 FQNEAQ. DNA of the CDR3: TGTGCCAGCAGCCCCGTGACTAGCGGGAGGGCCGGGGAGCTGTTTTTT. It translates to CASSPVTSGRAGELFF.

The gene calls are TRBV11-2 and TRBJ1-6, with TRBD1 identical over 9 bases. Looked up from germline, CDR1 is SGHAT and CDR2 is FQNNGV. CDR3 size: 15 residues. The V and J ends lost 5 bases and 8 bases, in that order; junction bases with no gene match: 7. CDR3 in amino acids: CASSTRTGVDSPLHF. In DNA, the CDR3 is TGTGCCAGCAGCACTAGGACAGGGGTGGATTCACCCCTCCACTTT.

This chain uses TRBV28 with TRBJ1-5; D perhaps matches TRBD1 (6 bases). Germline V gives CDR1 MDHEN, CDR2 SYDVKM. With 4 bases removed from V and 5 bases from J, the gap between germline ends came to 18 bases. CDR3 length: 16 amino acids. The CDR3 loop is CASSSGGLVSYQPQHF. CDR3 bases: TGTGCCAGCAGTTCGGGGGGCCTAGTCAGCTATCAGCCCCAGCATTTT.

Concerning this clone itself: Other nucleotide sequences from this sample produce the same CDR3. The chain is built from TRBV3-1 (or the pseudogene TRBV3-2) and TRBJ1-2; 7 bases align to TRBD1. The germline V gene has CDR1 LGHDT and CDR2 YNNKEL (reference sequence). The CDR3 runs 14 residues. With 1 base clipped from V and 4 bases from J, the junction kept 3 bases outside the gene matches. CDR3 DNA: TGTGCCAGCAGCCAAGGGGGGACAGCCTATGGCTACACCTTC. Translated, it gives CASSQGGTAYGYTF.

V usage is TRBV11-2 and J usage is TRBJ2-7; D may be TRBD2 (5 bases). The CDR3 sequence is 13 residues long. Germline CDR1 SGHAT, CDR2 FQNNGV. The V and J ends lost 5 bases and 12 bases respectively, with 20 bases between them. DNA of the CDR3: TGTGCCAGCAGCAGAAACGGGGAGTTCGCCCCGTACTTC. Its translation is CASSRNGEFAPYF.

The genes are TRBV2 and TRBJ1-5; TRBD1 aligns across 8 bases. In germline, CDR1 is SNHLY, CDR2 FYNNEI. V lost 6 bases and J lost 7; bases outside the gene matches: 5. The length of the CDR3 is 13 residues. CDR3 region: CASRETGDQPQHF. The CDR3 DNA follows: TGTGCCAGCAGGGAGACAGGGGACCAGCCCCAGCATTTT.

This chain joins TRBV5-6 and TRBJ1-6; 7 nucleotides match TRBD1. The CDR3 is 14 residues long. V lost 4 bases to trimming and J lost 7 bases; unmatched junction nucleotides: 5. The germline gives CDR1 SGHDT, CDR2 YYEEEE. This chain's CDR3 is CASSTAGGNSPLHF. CDR3 DNA sequence: TGTGCCAGCAGCACCGCAGGGGGGAATTCACCCCTCCACTTT.

The CDR3 reads CATSRDRLGGTQYF. The CDR3 coding sequence is TGTGCCACCAGCAGAGATCGGCTAGGGGGGACCCAGTACTTC. This chain connects TRBV15 to TRBJ2-5, with a possible D match to TRBD1 (6 bases). The CDR3 is made up of 14 amino acids. Per the germline V gene, CDR1 is LNHNV and CDR2 is YYDKDF (reference sequence). The ends were cut back, 0 bases at V and 7 bases at J, with 12 bases in the middle.

The chain combines TRBV10-2 with TRBJ1-1, with D possibly matching TRBD1 (5 bases). The germline gives CDR1 WSHSY, CDR2 SAAADI. The CDR3 runs to 12 residues. With 7 bases removed from V and 4 bases from J, the gap between germline ends came to 10 bases. The CDR3 here is CASKQEGTEAFF. The CDR3 DNA follows: TGCGCCAGCAAACAGGAGGGCACTGAAGCTTTCTTT.

The rearrangement joins TRBV19 to TRBJ1-5; no clear D. V lost 5 bases to trimming and J lost 3 bases, with 17 bases between them. The CDR3 length is 16 residues. The V gene's germline CDR1 is LNHDA and CDR2 SQIVND (reference sequence). The chain's CDR3 is CASSPYSVSINQPQHF. In DNA form, the CDR3 reads TGTGCCAGTAGTCCCTACTCTGTGTCCATCAATCAGCCCCAGCATTTT.

This clone occurred a few times. The J gene is TRBJ1-2, the V gene TRBV6-1; TRBD1 might be the D (6 bases). Germline CDR1 MNHNS, CDR2 SASEGT. CDR3 length equals 14 residues. Trimming left V 2 bases short and J 7 bases short, with 14 bases between. The CDR3 nucleotides are TGTGCCAGCAGTGAAACAGGGAATGTTTTTGGCTACACCTTC. Translating it yields CASSETGNVFGYTF.

This chain connects TRBV29-1 to TRBJ2-7; 9 nucleotides align to TRBD2. The V and J ends lost 2 bases and 3 bases, in that order; junction bases with no gene match: 14. Per the germline V gene, CDR1 is SQVTM and CDR2 is ANQGSEA. CDR3 size: 17 residues. The CDR3: CSVETPSGTFPNYEQYF. The CDR3, as DNA: TGCAGCGTTGAAACTCCTAGCGGGACCTTTCCAAACTACGAGCAGTACTTC.

CDR3 sequence (DNA): TGTGCCAGCAGCTTAAGTAGCGGGGGGTCCACAGATACGCAGTATTTT. This codes for CASSLSSGGSTDTQYF. The chain couples TRBV7-9 to TRBJ2-3; 10 bases align to TRBD2. The germline CDR1 and CDR2 sequences are SEHNR and FQNEAQ (reference sequence). Trimming cost V 2 bases and J 2 bases; bases outside gene matches: 4. This CDR3 comprises 16 residues.

The chain has TRBV5-6 and TRBJ1-1; D is uncertain. CDR3 size: 14 residues. From germline, CDR1 is SGHDT and CDR2 YYEEEE. Trimming took 5 bases from V and 0 from J, leaving 11 bases between them. The CDR3 protein is CASRSGYMNTEAFF. The CDR3 bases are TGTGCCAGCAGGTCGGGATATATGAACACTGAAGCTTTCTTT.

V usage is TRBV27 and J usage is TRBJ1-3; TRBD1 matches 7 bases. The germline CDR1 and CDR2 sequences are MNHEY and SMNVEV (reference sequence). The CDR3 length is 19 residues. J gave up 1 base and V 3 bases, and 15 bases lay outside the gene matches. CDR3 DNA sequence: TGTGCCAGCAGTTTCAGAACTCCGGGACAGCAAGCATCTGGAAACACCATATATTTT. Residues: CASSFRTPGQQASGNTIYF.

The rearrangement joins TRBV19 to TRBJ1-1, with TRBD1 matching 12 bases. V shed 5 bases and J 4 bases; nucleotides not matched to a gene: 2. CDR3 length equals 14 residues. The V gene's germline CDR1 is LNHDA and CDR2 SQIVND (reference sequence). The CDR3 DNA reads TGTGCCAGTAGTGCGGGACAGGGGGCCACTGAAGCTTTCTTT. This codes for CASSAGQGATEAFF.

This rearrangement joins TRBV18 to TRBJ2-3, with TRBD1 identical over 10 bases. Germline loops: CDR1 KGHSH, CDR2 LQKENI. This CDR3 spans 15 amino acids. J gave up 6 bases and V 4 bases, and 7 bases lay outside the gene matches. The CDR3 is CASSRTVDRGDTQYF. The CDR3 DNA is TGTGCCAGCTCACGGACCGTGGACAGGGGGGATACGCAGTATTTT.

The J gene is TRBJ2-7, the V gene TRBV7-9, with 8 bases matching TRBD1. The CDR3 loop spans 15 amino acids. Germline-derived CDR1 and CDR2 are SEHNR and FQNEAQ (reference sequence). V lost 5 bases to trimming and J lost 5 bases; unmatched junction nucleotides: 11. CDR3: CASSPFGQGGNEQYF. As DNA, the CDR3 is TGTGCCAGCAGCCCATTCGGACAGGGCGGAAACGAGCAGTACTTC.